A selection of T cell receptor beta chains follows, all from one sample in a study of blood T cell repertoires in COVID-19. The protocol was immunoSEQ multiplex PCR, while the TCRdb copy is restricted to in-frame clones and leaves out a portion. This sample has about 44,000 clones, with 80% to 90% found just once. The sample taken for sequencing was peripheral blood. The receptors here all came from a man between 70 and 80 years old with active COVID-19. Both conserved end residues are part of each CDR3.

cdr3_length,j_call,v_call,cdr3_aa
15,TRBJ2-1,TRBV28,CASSLVSGGRDEQFF
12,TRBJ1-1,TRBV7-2,CASSLDQGRAFF
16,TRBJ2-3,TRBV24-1,CATSDHTAGATDTQYF
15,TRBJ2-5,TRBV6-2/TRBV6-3,CASSYTGGARETQYF
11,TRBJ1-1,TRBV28,CAAERNTEAFF
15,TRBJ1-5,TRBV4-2,CASSQSWTGVQPQHF
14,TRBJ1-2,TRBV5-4,CASSLEQANYGYTF
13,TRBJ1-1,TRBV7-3,CASSFGGNTEAFF
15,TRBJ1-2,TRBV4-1,CASSQADRKYYGYTF
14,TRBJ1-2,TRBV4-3,CASSQDSSTGGYTF
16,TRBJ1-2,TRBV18,CASSPEATSTGYGYTF
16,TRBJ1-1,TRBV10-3,CAISESSPGGNTEAFF
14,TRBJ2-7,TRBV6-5,CASSYTLSSYEQYF
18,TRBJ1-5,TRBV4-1,CASSQGGRGLYSNQPQHF
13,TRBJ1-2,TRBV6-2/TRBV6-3,CASSFRDRDGYTF
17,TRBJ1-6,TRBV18,CASSPTPGTGGSPPLHF
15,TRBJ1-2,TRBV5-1,CASSSSGTAEGGYTF
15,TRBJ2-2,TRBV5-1,CASSSGTANTGELFF
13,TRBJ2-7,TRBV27,CASSSTVVNEQYF
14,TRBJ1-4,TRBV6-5,CASSYGQFNEKLFF
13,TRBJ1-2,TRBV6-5,CASSYRQGHGYTF
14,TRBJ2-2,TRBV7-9,CASSLDIRYGELFF
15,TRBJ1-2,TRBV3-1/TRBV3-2,CASSHRDTQSHGYTF
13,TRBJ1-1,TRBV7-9,CASSHRDNTEAFF
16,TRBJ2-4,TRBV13,CASSSRTAVAKNIQYF
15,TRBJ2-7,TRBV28,CASTKPDRASYEQYF
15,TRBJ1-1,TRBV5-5,CASSLTGAENTEAFF
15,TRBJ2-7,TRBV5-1,CASSLAGQGGKEQYF
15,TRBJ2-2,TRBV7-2,CASSSGQGSAGELFF
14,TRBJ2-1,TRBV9,CASSPGGGAIEQFF
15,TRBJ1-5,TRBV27,CASSRLQGSNQPQHF
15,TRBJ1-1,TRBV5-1,CASSPGGTSDPEAFF
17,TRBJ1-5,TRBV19,CASSMDPLRGSDQPQHF
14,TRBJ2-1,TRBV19,CASGTRGRVDEQFF
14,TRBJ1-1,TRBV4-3,CASSQTALVTEAFF
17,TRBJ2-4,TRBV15,CATSRDLGQGAKNIQYF
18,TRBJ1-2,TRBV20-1,CSASVNPGQGSGYYGYTF
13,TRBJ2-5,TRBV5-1,CASSLGRGETQYF
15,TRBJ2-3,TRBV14,CASSQGRLPTDTQYF
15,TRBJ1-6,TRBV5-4,CASSSGTGVRSPLHF
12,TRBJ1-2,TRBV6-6,CASTNNDYGYTF
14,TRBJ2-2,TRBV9,CASSVVGQAGELFF
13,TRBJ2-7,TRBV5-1,CASSFGQSYEQYF
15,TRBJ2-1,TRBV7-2,CASSYSSGTSNEQFF
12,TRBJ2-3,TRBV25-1,CASKRQGDTQYF
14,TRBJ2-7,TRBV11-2,CASSLTQGGYEQYF
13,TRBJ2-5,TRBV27,CASSLLGDATQYF
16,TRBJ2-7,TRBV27,CASSVYEGRSSYEQYF
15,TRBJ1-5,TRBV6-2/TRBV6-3,CASSFPTSPDQPQHF
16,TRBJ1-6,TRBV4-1,CASSQDTGTENSPLHF
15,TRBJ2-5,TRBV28,CASSFNIDIQETQYF